This T cell receptor beta chain originates from a study of blood T cells in healthy people across ages. For the second PCR, which ran for about 6 to 12 cycles, a sample-barcoded 5' primer and a J-beta primer mix were used. Using its own MiXCR run on the 5' RACE reads, TCRdb lists one record per CDR3 protein. The sample records under 1,100,000 distinct CDR3 sequences, roughly a quarter being singletons. Germline lookup yields CDR1 SNHLY and CDR2 FYNNEI. V shed 1 base and J shed 0 bases, with 7 bases lying between them. The CDR3 runs 15 residues. This clonotype has more than one count but fewer than ten. A further study also used this sample, focusing on T cells of mothers and their children.

The sequence was collected from a girl aged 2-10 years in good health. The gene calls are TRBV2 and TRBJ2-4; D call uncertain. Material: blood. CDR3 residues: CASSEERGAKNIQYF. CDR3 nucleotides: TGTGCCAGCAGTGAAGAACGTGGAGCCAAAAACATTCAGTACTTC.